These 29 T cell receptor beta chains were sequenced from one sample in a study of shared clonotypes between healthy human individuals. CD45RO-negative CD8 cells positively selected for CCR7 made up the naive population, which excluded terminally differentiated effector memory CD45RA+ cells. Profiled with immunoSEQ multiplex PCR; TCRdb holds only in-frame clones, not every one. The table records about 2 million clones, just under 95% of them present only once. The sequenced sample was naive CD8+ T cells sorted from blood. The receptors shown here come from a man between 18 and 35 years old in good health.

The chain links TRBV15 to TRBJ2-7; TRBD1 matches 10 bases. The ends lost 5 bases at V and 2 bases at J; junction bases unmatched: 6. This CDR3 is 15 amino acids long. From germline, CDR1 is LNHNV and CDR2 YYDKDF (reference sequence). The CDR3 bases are TGTGCCACCAGCGGCCGGGACAGGGGCCCCTACGAGCAGTACTTC. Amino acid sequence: CATSGRDRGPYEQYF.

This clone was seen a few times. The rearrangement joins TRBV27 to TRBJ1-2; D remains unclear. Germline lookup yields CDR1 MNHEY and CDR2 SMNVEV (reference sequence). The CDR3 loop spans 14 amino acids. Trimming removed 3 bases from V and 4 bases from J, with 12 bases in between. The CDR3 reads CASSFNGRTYGYTF. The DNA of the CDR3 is TGTGCCAGCAGTTTCAACGGTCGGACCTATGGCTACACCTTC.

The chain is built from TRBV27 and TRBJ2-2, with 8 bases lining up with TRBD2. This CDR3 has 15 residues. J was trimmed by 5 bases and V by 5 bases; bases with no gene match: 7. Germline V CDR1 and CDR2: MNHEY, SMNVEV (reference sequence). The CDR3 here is CASSVSGEGTGELFF. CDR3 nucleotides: TGTGCCAGCAGTGTTAGCGGGGAGGGGACCGGGGAGCTGTTTTTT.

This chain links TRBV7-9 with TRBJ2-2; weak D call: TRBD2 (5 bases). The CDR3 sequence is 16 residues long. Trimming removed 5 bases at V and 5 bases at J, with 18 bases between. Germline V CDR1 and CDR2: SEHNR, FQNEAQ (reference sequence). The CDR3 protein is CASSDPRAGGTGELFF. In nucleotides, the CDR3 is TGTGCCAGCAGCGACCCCCGTGCTGGCGGGACCGGGGAGCTGTTTTTT.

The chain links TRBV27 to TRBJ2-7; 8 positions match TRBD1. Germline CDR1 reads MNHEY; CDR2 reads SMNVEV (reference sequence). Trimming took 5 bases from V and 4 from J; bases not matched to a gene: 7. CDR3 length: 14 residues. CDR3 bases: TGTGCCAGCAGTATGAGACAGGGGAAGTACGAGCAGTACTTC. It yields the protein CASSMRQGKYEQYF.

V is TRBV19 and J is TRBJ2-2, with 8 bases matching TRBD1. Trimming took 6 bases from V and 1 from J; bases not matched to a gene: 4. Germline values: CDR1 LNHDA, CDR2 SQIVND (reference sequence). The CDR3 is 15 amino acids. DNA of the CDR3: TGTGCCAGTAGCCCAGGACAGGGGAACACCGGGGAGCTGTTTTTT. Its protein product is CASSPGQGNTGELFF.

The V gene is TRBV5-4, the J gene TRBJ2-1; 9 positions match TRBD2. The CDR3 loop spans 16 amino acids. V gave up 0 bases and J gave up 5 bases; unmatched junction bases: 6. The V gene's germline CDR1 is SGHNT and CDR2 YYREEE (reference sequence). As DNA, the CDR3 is TGTGCCAGCAGCTTGGGGTTCGGACTAGCGAACAATGAGCAGTTCTTC. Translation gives CASSLGFGLANNEQFF.

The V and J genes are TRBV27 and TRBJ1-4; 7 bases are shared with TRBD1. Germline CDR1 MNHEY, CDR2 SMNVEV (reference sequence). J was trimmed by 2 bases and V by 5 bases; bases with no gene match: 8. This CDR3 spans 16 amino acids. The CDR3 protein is CASSLGGLSTNEKLFF. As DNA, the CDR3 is TGTGCCAGCAGTCTAGGGGGCCTGAGTACTAATGAAAAACTGTTTTTT.

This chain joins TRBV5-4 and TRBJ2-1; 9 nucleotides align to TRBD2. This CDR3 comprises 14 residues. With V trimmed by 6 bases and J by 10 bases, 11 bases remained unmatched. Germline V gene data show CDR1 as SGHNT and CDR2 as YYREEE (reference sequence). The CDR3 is CASIEGLAGSEQFF. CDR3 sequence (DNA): TGTGCCAGCATTGAGGGCCTAGCGGGATCAGAGCAGTTCTTC. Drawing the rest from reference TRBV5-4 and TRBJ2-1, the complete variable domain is ETGVTQSPTHLIKTRGQQVTLRCSSQSGHNTVSWYQQALGQGPQFIFQYYREEENGRGNFPPRFSGLQFPNYSSELNVNALELDDSALYLCASIEGLAGSEQFFGPGTRLTVL.

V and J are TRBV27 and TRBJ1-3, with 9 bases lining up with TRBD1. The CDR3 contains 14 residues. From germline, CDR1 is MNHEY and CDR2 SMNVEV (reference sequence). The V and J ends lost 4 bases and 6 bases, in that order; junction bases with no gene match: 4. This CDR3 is CASSSRTGENTIYF. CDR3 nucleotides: TGTGCCAGCAGTTCGAGGACAGGGGAAAACACCATATATTTT.

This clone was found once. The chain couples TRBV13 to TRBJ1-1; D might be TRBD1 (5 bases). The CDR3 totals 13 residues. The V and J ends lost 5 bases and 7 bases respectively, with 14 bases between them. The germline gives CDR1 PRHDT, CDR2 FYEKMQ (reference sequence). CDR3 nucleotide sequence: TGTGCCAGCAGCGATACAGGACTTTATGAAGCTTTCTTT. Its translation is CASSDTGLYEAFF. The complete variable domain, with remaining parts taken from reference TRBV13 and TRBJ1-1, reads AAGVIQSPRHLIKEKRETATLKCYPIPRHDTVYWYQQGPGQDPQFLISFYEKMQSDKGSIPDRFSAQQFSDYHSELNMSSLELGDSALYFCASSDTGLYEAFFGQGTRLTVV.

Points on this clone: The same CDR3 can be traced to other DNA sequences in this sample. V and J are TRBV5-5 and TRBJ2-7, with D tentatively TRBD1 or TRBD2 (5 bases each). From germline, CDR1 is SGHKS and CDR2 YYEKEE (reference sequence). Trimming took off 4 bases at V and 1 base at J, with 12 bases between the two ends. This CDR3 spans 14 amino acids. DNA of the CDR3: TGTGCCAGCAGCCTAGGGGACGGATCCTACGAGCAGTACTTC. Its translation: CASSLGDGSYEQYF.

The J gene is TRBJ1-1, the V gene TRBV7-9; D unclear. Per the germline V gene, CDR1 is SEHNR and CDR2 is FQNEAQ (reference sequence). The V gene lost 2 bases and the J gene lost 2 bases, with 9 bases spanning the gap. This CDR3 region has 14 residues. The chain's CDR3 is CASSLFGVNTEAFF. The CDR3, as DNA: TGTGCCAGCAGCTTATTTGGGGTAAACACTGAAGCTTTCTTT.

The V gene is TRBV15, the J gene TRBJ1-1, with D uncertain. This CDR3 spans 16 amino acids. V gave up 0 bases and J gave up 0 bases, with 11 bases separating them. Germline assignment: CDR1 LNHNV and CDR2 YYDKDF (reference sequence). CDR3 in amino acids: CATSRDPVDVNTEAFF. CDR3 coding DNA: TGTGCCACCAGCAGAGATCCCGTTGATGTGAACACTGAAGCTTTCTTT.

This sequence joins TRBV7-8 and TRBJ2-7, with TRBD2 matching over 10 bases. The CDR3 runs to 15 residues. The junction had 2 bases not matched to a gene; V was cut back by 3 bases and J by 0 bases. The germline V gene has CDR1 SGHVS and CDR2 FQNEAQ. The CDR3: CASSLPSGSSYEQYF. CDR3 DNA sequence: TGTGCCAGCAGCTTGCCTAGCGGGAGCTCCTACGAGCAGTACTTC.

The CDR3 reads CSATRITEAFF. The CDR3 DNA sequence: TGCAGTGCTACCCGTATAACTGAAGCTTTCTTT. The chain couples TRBV20-1 to TRBJ1-1; D is unresolved. Trimming pared 4 bases from V and 5 bases from J, leaving 8 bases between. The CDR3 extends over 11 amino acids. The V gene's germline CDR1 is DFQATT and CDR2 SNEGSKA (reference sequence).

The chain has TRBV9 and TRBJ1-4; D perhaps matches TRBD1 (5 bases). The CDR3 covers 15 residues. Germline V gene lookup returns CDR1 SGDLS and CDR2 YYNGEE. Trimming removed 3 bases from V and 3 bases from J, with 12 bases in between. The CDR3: CASSAWGEPNEKLFF. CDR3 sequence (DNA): TGTGCCAGCAGCGCCTGGGGGGAACCTAATGAAAAACTGTTTTTT.

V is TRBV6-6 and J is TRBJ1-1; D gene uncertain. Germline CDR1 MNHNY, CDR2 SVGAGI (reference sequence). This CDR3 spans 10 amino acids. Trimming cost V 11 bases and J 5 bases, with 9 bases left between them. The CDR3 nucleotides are TGTGCCGCATATGAAACTGAAGCTTTCTTT. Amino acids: CAAYETEAFF.

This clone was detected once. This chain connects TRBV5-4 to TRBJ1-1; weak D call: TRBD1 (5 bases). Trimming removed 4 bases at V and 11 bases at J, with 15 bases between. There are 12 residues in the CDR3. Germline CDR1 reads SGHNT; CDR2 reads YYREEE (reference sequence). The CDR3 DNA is TGTGCCAGCAGCACAGACAGTTTGTTTGCTTTCTTT. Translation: CASSTDSLFAFF.

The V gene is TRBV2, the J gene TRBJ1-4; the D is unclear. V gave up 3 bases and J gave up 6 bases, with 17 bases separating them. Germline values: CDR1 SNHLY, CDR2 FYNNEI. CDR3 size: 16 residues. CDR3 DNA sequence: TGTGCCAGCAGTGATAACCGCAGATCGGGTGATGAAAAACTGTTTTTT. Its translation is CASSDNRRSGDEKLFF.

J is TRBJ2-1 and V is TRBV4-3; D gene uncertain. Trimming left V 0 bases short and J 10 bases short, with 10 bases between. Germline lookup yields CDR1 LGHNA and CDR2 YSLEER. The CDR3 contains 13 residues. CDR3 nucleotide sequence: TGCGCCAGCAGCCAAGAGTCGACGTGGGAGCAGTTCTTC. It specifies CASSQESTWEQFF.

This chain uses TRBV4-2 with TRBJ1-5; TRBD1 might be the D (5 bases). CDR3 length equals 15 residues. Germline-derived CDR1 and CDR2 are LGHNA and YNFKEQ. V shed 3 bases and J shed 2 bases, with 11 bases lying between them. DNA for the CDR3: TGTGCCAGCAGCCACGGGGGGGAGGGCAATCAGCCCCAGCATTTT. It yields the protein CASSHGGEGNQPQHF.

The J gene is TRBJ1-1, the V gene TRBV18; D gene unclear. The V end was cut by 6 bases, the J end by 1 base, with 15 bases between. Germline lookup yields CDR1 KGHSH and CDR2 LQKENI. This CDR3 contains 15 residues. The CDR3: CASSLPGGENTEAFF. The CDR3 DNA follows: TGTGCCAGCTCCCTCCCGGGTGGCGAGAACACTGAAGCTTTCTTT.

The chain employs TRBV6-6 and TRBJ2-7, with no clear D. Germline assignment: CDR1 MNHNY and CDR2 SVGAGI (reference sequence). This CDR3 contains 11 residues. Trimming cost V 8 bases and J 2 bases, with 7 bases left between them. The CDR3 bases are TGTGCCAGCTGGGCGCCCTACGAGCAGTACTTC. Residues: CASWAPYEQYF.

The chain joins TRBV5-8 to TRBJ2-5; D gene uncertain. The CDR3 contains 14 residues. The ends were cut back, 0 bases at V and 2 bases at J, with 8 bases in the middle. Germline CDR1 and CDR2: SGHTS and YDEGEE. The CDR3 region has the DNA TGTGCCAGCAGCTTGGAGGCAGCGCAAGAGACCCAGTACTTC. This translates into CASSLEAAQETQYF. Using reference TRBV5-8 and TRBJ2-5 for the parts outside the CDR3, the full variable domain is EAGVTQSPTHLIKTRGQQATLRCSPISGHTSVYWYQQALGLGLQFLLWYDEGEERNRGNFPPRFSGRQFPNYSSELNVNALELEDSALYLCASSLEAAQETQYFGPGTRLLVL.

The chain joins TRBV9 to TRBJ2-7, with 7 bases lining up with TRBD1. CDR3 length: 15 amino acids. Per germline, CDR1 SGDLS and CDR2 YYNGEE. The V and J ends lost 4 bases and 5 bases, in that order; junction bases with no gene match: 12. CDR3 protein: CASSPSTGIVNEQYF. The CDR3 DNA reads TGTGCCAGCAGCCCTTCGACAGGGATTGTCAACGAGCAGTACTTC.

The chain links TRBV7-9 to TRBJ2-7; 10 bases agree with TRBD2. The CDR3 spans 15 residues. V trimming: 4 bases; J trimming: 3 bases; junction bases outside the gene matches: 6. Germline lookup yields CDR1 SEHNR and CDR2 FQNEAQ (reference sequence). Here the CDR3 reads CASSSNSGGNYEQYF. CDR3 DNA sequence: TGTGCCAGCAGCTCGAATAGCGGGGGGAACTACGAGCAGTACTTC.

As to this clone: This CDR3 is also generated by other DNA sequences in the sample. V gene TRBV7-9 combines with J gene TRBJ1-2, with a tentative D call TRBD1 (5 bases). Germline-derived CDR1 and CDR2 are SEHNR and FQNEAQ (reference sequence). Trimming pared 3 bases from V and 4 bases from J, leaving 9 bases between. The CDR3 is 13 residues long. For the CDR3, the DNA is TGTGCCAGCAGCTTGTCGGGACTCTATGGCTACACCTTC. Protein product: CASSLSGLYGYTF.

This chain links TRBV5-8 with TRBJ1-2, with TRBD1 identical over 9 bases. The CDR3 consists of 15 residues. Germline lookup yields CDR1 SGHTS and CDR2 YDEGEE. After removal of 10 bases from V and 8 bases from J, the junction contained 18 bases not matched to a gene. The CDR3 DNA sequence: TGTGCCGGGCCGAACAGGGGGCGGTCCCTCTGGGGCTACACCTTC. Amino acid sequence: CAGPNRGRSLWGYTF.